This TCR beta chain was sequenced in a study of neoadjuvant anti-PD-1 for oral cavity cancer. Time point indicated: after neoadjuvant nivolumab, at surgical resection. Survey sequencing of tumors mostly used roughly 4.8 ug DNA, two replicates. The protocol was immunoSEQ multiplex PCR, while the TCRdb copy is restricted to in-frame clones and leaves out a portion. This table holds approximately 15,000 clones, 30% to 45% found once. The CDR3 is 14 residues long. V was cut by 7 bases and J by 1 base, with 8 bases left in between. The germline gives CDR1 MNHNS, CDR2 SASEGT. This specimen consisted of tumor tissue, obtained after nivolumab (anti-PD-1) treatment. The origin of this receptor is a person aged 35-79 years with oral cavity squamous cell carcinoma. V is TRBV6-1 and J is TRBJ2-6; D is uncertain. CDR3 region: CASTPSSGANVLTF. The CDR3 DNA reads TGTGCCAGCACCCCTTCGTCTGGGGCCAACGTCCTGACTTTC.